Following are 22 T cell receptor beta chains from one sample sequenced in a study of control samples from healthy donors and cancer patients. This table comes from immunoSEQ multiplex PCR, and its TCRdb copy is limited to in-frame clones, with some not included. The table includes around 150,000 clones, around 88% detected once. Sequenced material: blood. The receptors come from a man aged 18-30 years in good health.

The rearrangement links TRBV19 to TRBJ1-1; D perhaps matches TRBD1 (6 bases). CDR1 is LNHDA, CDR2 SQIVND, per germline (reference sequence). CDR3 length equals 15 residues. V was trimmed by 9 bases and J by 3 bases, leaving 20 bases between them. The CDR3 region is CASSRDNPVDTEAFF. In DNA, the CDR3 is TGTGCCAGCTCGCGGGACAACCCAGTGGACACTGAAGCTTTCTTT.

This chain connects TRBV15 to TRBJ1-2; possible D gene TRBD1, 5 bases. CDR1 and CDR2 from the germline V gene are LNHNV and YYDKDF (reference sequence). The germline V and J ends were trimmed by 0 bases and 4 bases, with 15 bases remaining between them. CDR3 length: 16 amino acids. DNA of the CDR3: TGTGCCACCAGCAGAGAAGGGACCCGGGGGGGCTATGGCTACACCTTC. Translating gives CATSREGTRGGYGYTF.

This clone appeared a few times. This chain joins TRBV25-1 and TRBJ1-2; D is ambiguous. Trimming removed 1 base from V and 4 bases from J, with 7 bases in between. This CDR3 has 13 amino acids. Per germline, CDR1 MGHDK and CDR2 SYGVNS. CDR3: CASSESDRYGYTF. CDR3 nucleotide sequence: TGTGCCAGCAGTGAATCGGACCGCTATGGCTACACCTTC.

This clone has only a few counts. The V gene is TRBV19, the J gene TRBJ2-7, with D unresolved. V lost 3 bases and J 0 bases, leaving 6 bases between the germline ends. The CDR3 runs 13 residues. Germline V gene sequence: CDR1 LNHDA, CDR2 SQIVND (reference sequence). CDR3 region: CASSIGSSYEQYF. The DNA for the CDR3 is TGTGCCAGTAGTATCGGGTCCTCCTACGAGCAGTACTTC.

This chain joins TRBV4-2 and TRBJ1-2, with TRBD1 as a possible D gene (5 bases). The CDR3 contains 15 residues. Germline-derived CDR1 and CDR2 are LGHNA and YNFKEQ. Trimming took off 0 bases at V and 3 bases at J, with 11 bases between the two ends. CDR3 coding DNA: TGTGCCAGCAGCCAAGATTGGGGCAGGGACTATGGCTACACCTTC. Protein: CASSQDWGRDYGYTF.

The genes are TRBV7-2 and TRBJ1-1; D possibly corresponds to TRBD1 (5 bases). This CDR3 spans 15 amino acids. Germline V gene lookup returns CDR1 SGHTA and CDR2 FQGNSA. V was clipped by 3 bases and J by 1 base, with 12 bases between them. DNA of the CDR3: TGTGCCAGCAGCTTTCAGGGTGGGCAGAACACTGAAGCTTTCTTT. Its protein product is CASSFQGGQNTEAFF.

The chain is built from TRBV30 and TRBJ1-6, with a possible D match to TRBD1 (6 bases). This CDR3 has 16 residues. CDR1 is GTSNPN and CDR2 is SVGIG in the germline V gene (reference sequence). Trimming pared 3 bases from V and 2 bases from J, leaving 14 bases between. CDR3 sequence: CAWRTSGVTYNSPLHF. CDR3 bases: TGTGCCTGGAGAACGTCAGGGGTGACCTATAATTCACCCCTCCACTTT.

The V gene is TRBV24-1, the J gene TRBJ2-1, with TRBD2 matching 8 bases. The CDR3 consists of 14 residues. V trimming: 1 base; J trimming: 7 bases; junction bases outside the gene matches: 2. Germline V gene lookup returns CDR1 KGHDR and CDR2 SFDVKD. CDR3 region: CATSDFGGGNEQFF. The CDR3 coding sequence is TGTGCCACCAGTGATTTCGGGGGGGGTAATGAGCAGTTCTTC.

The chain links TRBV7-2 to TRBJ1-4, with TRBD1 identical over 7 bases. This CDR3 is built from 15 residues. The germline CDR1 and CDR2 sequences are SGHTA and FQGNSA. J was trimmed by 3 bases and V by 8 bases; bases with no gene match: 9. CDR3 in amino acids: CASSQGGAANEKLFF. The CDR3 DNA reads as TGTGCCAGCTCCCAGGGGGGAGCTGCTAATGAAAAACTGTTTTTT.

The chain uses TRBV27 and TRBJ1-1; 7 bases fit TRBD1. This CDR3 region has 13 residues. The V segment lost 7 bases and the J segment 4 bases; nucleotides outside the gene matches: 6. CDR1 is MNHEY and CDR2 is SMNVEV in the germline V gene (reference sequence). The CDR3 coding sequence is TGTGCCAGCAACACAGGGGTCGGCACTGAAGCTTTCTTT. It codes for CASNTGVGTEAFF.

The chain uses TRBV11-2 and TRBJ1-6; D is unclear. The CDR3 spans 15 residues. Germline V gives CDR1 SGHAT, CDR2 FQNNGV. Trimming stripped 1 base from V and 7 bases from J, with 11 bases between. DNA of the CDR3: TGTGCCAGCAGCTTAGGGTCCTTTAACAATTCACCCCTCCACTTT. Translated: CASSLGSFNNSPLHF.

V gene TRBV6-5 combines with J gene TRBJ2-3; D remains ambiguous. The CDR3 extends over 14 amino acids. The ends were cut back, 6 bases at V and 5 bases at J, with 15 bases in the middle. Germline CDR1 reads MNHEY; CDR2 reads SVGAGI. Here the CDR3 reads CASSRRLPGDTQYF. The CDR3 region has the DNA TGTGCCAGCAGCCGAAGACTCCCAGGAGATACGCAGTATTTT.

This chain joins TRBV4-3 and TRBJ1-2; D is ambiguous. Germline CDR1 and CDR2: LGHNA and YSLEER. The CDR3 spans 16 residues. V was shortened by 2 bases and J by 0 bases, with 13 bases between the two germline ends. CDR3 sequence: CASSQSPQAANYGYTF. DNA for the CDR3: TGCGCCAGCAGCCAATCCCCGCAGGCAGCTAACTATGGCTACACCTTC.

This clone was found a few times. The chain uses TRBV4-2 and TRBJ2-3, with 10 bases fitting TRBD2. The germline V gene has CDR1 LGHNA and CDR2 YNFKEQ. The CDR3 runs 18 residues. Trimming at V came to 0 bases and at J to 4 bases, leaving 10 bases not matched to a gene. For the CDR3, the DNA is TGTGCCAGCAGCCAAGAAAAGCGTAGCGGGGGGATCCCAGATACGCAGTATTTT. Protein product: CASSQEKRSGGIPDTQYF.

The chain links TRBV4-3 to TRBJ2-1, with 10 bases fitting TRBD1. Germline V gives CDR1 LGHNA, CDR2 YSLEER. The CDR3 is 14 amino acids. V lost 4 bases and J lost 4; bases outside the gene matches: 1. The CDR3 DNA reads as TGCGCCAGCAGCCGGGACAGGGGATACAATGAGCAGTTCTTC. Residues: CASSRDRGYNEQFF.

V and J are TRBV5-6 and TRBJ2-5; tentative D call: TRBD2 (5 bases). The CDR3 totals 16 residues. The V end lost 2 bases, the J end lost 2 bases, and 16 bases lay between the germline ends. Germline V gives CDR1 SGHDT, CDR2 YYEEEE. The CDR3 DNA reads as TGTGCCAGCAGCTTCATGGGGAGAACGGGACAAGAGACCCAGTACTTC. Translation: CASSFMGRTGQETQYF.

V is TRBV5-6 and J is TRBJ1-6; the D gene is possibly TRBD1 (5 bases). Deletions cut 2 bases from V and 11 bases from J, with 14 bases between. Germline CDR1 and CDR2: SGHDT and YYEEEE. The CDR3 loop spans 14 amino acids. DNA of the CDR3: TGTGCCAGCAGCTTTGGGGGGGATTGGGCACCCCTCCACTTT. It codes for CASSFGGDWAPLHF.

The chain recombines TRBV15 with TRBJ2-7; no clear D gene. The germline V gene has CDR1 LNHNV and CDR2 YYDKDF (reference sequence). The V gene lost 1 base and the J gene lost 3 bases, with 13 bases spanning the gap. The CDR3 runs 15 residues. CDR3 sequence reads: CATSRVPGPDYEQYF. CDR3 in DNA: TGTGCCACCAGCAGAGTACCCGGACCCGACTACGAGCAGTACTTC.

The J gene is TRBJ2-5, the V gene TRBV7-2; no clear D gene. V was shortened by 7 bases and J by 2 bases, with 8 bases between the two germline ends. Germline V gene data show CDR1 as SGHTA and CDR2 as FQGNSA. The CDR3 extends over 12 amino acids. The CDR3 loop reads CASTAQQETQYF. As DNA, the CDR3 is TGTGCCAGCACCGCACAACAAGAGACCCAGTACTTC.

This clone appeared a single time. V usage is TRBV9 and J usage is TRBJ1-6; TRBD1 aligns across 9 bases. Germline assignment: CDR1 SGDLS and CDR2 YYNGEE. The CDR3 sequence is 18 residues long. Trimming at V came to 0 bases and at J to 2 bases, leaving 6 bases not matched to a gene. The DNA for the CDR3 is TGTGCCAGCAGCGTAGGTCCGGGACAGGGCCCCTATAATTCACCCCTCCACTTT. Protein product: CASSVGPGQGPYNSPLHF.

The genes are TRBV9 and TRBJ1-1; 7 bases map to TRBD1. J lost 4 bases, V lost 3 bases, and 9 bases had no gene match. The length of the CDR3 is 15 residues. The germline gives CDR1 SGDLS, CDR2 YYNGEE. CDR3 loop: CASSEGDSRLTEAFF. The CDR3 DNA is TGTGCCAGCAGCGAGGGGGACAGTCGGCTCACTGAAGCTTTCTTT.

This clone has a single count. CDR3 DNA: TGTGCCAGCAGCTTGTTAACGGGGGGTGGCACTGAAGCTTTCTTT. Amino acids: CASSLLTGGGTEAFF. The chain combines TRBV5-5 with TRBJ1-1; a possible D gene is TRBD1 (5 bases). Trimming took off 1 base at V and 4 bases at J, with 14 bases between the two ends. Germline V CDR1 and CDR2: SGHKS, YYEKEE (reference sequence). This CDR3 comprises 15 residues.